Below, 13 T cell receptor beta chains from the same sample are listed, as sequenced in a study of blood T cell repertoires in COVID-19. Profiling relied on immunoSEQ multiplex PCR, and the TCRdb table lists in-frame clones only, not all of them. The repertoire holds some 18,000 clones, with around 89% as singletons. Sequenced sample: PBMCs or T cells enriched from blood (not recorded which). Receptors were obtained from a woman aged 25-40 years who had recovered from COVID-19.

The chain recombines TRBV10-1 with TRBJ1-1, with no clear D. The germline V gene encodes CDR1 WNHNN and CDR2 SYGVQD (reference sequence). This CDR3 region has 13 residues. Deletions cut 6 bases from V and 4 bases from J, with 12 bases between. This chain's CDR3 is CASRMEEGTEAFF. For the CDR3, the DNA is TGCGCCAGCAGGATGGAGGAGGGCACTGAAGCTTTCTTT.

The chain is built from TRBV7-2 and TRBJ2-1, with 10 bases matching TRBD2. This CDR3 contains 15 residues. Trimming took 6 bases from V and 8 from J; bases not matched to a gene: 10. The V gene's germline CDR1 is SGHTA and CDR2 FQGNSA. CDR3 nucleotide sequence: TGTGCCAGCAGGCGGACTAGCGGTACCTTTGATGAGCAGTTCTTC. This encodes CASRRTSGTFDEQFF.

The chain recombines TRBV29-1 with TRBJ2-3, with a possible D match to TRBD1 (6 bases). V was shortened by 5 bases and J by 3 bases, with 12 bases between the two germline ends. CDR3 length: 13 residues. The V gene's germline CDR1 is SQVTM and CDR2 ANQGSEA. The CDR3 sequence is CSVIRTGTDTQYF. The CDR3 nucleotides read TGCAGCGTTATTAGAACAGGGACAGATACGCAGTATTTT.

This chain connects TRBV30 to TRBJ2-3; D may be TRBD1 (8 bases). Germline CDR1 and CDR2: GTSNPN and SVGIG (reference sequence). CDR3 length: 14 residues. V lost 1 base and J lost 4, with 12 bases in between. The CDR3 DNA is TGTGCCTGGAGTGGGACAGGGAGGGCAGATACGCAGTATTTT. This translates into CAWSGTGRADTQYF.

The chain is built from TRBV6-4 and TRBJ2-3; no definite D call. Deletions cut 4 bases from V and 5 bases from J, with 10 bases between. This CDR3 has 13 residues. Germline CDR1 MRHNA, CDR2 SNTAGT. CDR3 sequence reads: CASSVFPRDTQYF. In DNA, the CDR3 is TGTGCCAGCAGTGTGTTCCCCCGAGATACGCAGTATTTT.

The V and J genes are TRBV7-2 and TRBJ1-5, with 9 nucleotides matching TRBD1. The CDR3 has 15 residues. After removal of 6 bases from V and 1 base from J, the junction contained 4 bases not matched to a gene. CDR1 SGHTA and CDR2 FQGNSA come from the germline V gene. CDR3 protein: CASRGQGGSNQPQHF. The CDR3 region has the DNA TGTGCCAGCAGGGGACAGGGCGGGAGCAATCAGCCCCAGCATTTT. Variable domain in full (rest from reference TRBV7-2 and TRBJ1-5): GAGVSQSPSNKVTEKGKDVELRCDPISGHTALYWYRQSLGQGLEFLIYFQGNSAPDKSGLPSDRFSAERTGGSVSTLTIQRTQQEDSAVYLCASRGQGGSNQPQHFGDGTRLSIL.

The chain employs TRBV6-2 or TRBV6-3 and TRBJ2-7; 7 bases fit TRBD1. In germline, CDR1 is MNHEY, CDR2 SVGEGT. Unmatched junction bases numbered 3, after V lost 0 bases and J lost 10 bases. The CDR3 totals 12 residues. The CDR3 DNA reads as TGTGCCAGCAGTTACTCCGGGACAGCTCAGTACTTC. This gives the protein CASSYSGTAQYF.

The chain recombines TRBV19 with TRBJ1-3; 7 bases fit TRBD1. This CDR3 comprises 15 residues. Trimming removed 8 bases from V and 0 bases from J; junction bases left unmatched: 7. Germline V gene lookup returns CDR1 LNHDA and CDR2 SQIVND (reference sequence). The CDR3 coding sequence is TGTGCCAGTTCCGGGACAGTCAACTCTGGAAACACCATATATTTT. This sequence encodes CASSGTVNSGNTIYF.

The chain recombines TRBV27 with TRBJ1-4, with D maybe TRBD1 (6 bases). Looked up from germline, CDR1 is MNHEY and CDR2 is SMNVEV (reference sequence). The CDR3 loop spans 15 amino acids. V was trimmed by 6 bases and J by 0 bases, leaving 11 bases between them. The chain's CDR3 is CASRGGPTTNEKLFF. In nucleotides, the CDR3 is TGTGCCAGCAGAGGGGGTCCCACAACTAATGAAAAACTGTTTTTT.

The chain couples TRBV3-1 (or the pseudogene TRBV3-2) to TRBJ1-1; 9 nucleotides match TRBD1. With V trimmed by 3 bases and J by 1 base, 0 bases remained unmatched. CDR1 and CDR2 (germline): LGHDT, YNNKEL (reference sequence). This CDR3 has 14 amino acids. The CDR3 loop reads CASSQGQGNTEAFF. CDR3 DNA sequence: TGTGCCAGCAGCCAGGGACAGGGGAACACTGAAGCTTTCTTT.

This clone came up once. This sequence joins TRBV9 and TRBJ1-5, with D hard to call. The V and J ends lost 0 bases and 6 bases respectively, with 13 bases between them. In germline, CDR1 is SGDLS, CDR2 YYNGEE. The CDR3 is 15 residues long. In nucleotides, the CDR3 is TGTGCCAGCAGCGTAGGACCGGGTAAAGGTCAGCCCCAGCATTTT. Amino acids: CASSVGPGKGQPQHF.

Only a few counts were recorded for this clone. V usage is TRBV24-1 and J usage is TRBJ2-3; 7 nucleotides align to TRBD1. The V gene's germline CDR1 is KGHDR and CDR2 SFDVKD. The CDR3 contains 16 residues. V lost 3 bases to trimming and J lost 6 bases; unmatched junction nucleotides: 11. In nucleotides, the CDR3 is TGTGCCACCAGTGATCCCGACAGGGTTCTGGCGGATACGCAGTATTTT. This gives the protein CATSDPDRVLADTQYF.

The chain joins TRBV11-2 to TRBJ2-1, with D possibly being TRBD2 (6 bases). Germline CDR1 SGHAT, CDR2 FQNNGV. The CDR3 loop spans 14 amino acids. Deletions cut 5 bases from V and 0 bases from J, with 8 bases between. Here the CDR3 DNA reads TGTGCCAGCAGCCTCGGGGGCTCCTACAATGAGCAGTTCTTC. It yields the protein CASSLGGSYNEQFF.